This T cell receptor beta chain was identified during a study of blood T cell repertoires in COVID-19. Overall study: The United States, Italy and Spain supplied acute and convalescent COVID-19 samples. T cells, B-cell-depleted T cells, or PBMCs provided the cDNA or gDNA that served as material.

Original analysis: Amplification of reference gene primers provided the estimated nucleated cell counts. Assay: immunoSEQ multiplex PCR; the TCRdb copy retains only in-frame clones and omits some. That table gives V, J and clone size, and the DNA gave D and trimming. Of 16,000 or so clones in the sample, approximately 86% were seen once. This clone was observed once. V lost 5 bases and J lost 4, with 19 bases in between. Per the germline V gene, CDR1 is LNHDA and CDR2 is SQIVND (reference sequence). The CDR3 totals 16 residues. This receptor was obtained from a human donor in a cohort sampled during active COVID-19. The chain links TRBV19 to TRBJ2-3; possibly TRBD1 for D (5 bases). Material: peripheral blood. The CDR3 reads CASSSQGPGGPDTQYF. The CDR3 DNA is TGTGCCAGTAGTTCCCAGGGCCCCGGCGGTCCAGATACGCAGTATTTT.